A selection of T cell receptor beta chains follows, all from one sample in a study of blood T cell repertoires in COVID-19. The protocol was immunoSEQ multiplex PCR, while the TCRdb copy is restricted to in-frame clones and leaves out a portion. Altogether some 260,000 clones are present, about 87% being singletons, with the ten largest covering about 9.4%. The sample consisted of peripheral blood. The receptors derive from a woman aged 70-85 years with COVID-19, enrolled during active disease. Each CDR3 is given with its conserved first and last residue. Fields, in order: J gene, D gene, clone size, V gene, CDR3 DNA, CDR3 protein. A D gene is named only where the DNA matches it firmly. Where a row states a size, it is once, few, many or the class of an expanded clone; other rows omit it.

j_gene: TRBJ2-6; d_gene: TRBD1; abundance: .; v_gene: TRBV6-5; CDR3nt: TGTGCCAGCCGGACAGGGGGCTCTGGGGCCAACGTCCTGACTTTC; CDR3aa: CASRTGGSGANVLTF
j_gene: TRBJ2-7; d_gene: TRBD2; abundance: .; v_gene: TRBV6-5; CDR3nt: TGTGCCAGCAGGAAGACTAGCATCCCCTACGAGCAGTACTTC; CDR3aa: CASRKTSIPYEQYF
j_gene: TRBJ2-7; d_gene: .; abundance: .; v_gene: TRBV7-9; CDR3nt: TGTGCCAGCAGCATACAATCAGGCTACGAGCAGTACTTC; CDR3aa: CASSIQSGYEQYF
j_gene: TRBJ1-5; d_gene: .; abundance: .; v_gene: TRBV29-1; CDR3nt: TGCAGCGTTGAGGTGGGGGGGGGCAATCAGCCCCAGCATTTT; CDR3aa: CSVEVGGGNQPQHF
j_gene: TRBJ2-7; d_gene: TRBD2; abundance: .; v_gene: TRBV5-1; CDR3nt: TGCGCCAGCAGCAGCGGGACTCTTTACGAGCAGTACTTC; CDR3aa: CASSSGTLYEQYF
j_gene: TRBJ2-7; d_gene: .; abundance: .; v_gene: TRBV10-3; CDR3nt: TGTGCCATCAGTGGCAGGGCCACCTACGAGCAGTACTTC; CDR3aa: CAISGRATYEQYF
j_gene: TRBJ2-7; d_gene: .; abundance: .; v_gene: TRBV6-5; CDR3nt: TGTGCCAGCAGTCTGTGGGAGATGGACGAGCAGTACTTC; CDR3aa: CASSLWEMDEQYF
j_gene: TRBJ1-3; d_gene: .; abundance: .; v_gene: TRBV6-6; CDR3nt: TGTGCCAGCAGTCGGGGGGGTGACGGTTACTCTGGAAACACCATATATTTT; CDR3aa: CASSRGGDGYSGNTIYF
j_gene: TRBJ1-2; d_gene: .; abundance: .; v_gene: TRBV28; CDR3nt: TGTGCCAGCAGTTTATACCCCGGGGGGCGGGGCTACACCTTC; CDR3aa: CASSLYPGGRGYTF
j_gene: TRBJ1-5; d_gene: .; abundance: few; v_gene: TRBV30; CDR3nt: TGTGCCTGGATCCCGGACAGCGGGGTCGGACCCCAGCATTTT; CDR3aa: CAWIPDSGVGPQHF
j_gene: TRBJ2-2; d_gene: .; abundance: .; v_gene: TRBV7-9; CDR3nt: TGTGCCAGCAACCCTAAGACGGGCGGGGAGCTGTTTTTT; CDR3aa: CASNPKTGGELFF
j_gene: TRBJ2-7; d_gene: TRBD1; abundance: .; v_gene: TRBV30; CDR3nt: TGTGCCTGGAGTGCGGGGACAGGGACGACAGGGCAGTACTTC; CDR3aa: CAWSAGTGTTGQYF
j_gene: TRBJ1-1; d_gene: TRBD1; abundance: once; v_gene: TRBV7-9; CDR3nt: TGTGCCAGCACGTCCCGGACAGGGGCGGCTTTCTTT; CDR3aa: CASTSRTGAAFF
j_gene: TRBJ1-5; d_gene: .; abundance: .; v_gene: TRBV18; CDR3nt: TGTGCCAGCTCACCGCAGTCGAACAATCAGCCCCAGCATTTT; CDR3aa: CASSPQSNNQPQHF
j_gene: TRBJ2-7; d_gene: .; abundance: .; v_gene: TRBV28; CDR3nt: TGTGCCAGCAGGCCCACACCCCCAGGGGCGTCCTACGAGCAGTACTTC; CDR3aa: CASRPTPPGASYEQYF
j_gene: TRBJ2-7; d_gene: TRBD1; abundance: few; v_gene: TRBV5-1; CDR3nt: TGCGCCAGTCGCCTGGGACAGGGAGGCGAGCAGTACTTC; CDR3aa: CASRLGQGGEQYF
j_gene: TRBJ1-6; d_gene: TRBD1; abundance: few; v_gene: TRBV4-2; CDR3nt: TGTGCCAGCAGCTTCGCTCAGGGGGCAAATTCACCCCTCCACTTT; CDR3aa: CASSFAQGANSPLHF
j_gene: TRBJ2-7; d_gene: .; abundance: .; v_gene: TRBV10-3; CDR3nt: TGTGCCATCAGTCCCGGACAGCACTACGAGCAGTACTTC; CDR3aa: CAISPGQHYEQYF
j_gene: TRBJ1-6; d_gene: TRBD1; abundance: .; v_gene: TRBV7-2; CDR3nt: TGTGCCAGCAGCACCGGGACAGGGGATTCACCCCTCCACTTT; CDR3aa: CASSTGTGDSPLHF
j_gene: TRBJ2-7; d_gene: TRBD1; abundance: .; v_gene: TRBV6-5; CDR3nt: TGTGCCAGCAGTTATGGACAGGGAATATGGTACGAGCAGTACTTC; CDR3aa: CASSYGQGIWYEQYF
j_gene: TRBJ2-2; d_gene: .; abundance: .; v_gene: TRBV5-4; CDR3nt: TGTGCCAGCAGCCGAGCGGAGCTGACCACCGGGGAGCTGTTTTTT; CDR3aa: CASSRAELTTGELFF
j_gene: TRBJ1-1; d_gene: TRBD1; abundance: .; v_gene: TRBV24-1; CDR3nt: TGTGCCACCAGTGATCGACAGGGACTTGGGACTGAAGCTTTCTTT; CDR3aa: CATSDRQGLGTEAFF
j_gene: TRBJ2-3; d_gene: TRBD2; abundance: .; v_gene: TRBV24-1; CDR3nt: TGTGCCACCAGTGACCTAGCTAGCGGGAGGGCCGAAGATACGCAGTATTTT; CDR3aa: CATSDLASGRAEDTQYF
j_gene: TRBJ2-2; d_gene: TRBD1; abundance: .; v_gene: TRBV7-3; CDR3nt: TGTGCCAGCAGCGACGGGACAGGGCGTACCGGGGAGCTGTTTTTT; CDR3aa: CASSDGTGRTGELFF
j_gene: TRBJ1-2; d_gene: .; abundance: once; v_gene: TRBV3-1/TRBV3-2; CDR3nt: TGTGCCAGCAGCCAAGATCTCACAGCCTATGGCTACACCTTC; CDR3aa: CASSQDLTAYGYTF
j_gene: TRBJ1-5; d_gene: TRBD1; abundance: once; v_gene: TRBV3-1/TRBV3-2; CDR3nt: TGTGCCAGCAGCCAAGGATCCGGGACAGGGACTCAGCCCCAGCATTTT; CDR3aa: CASSQGSGTGTQPQHF
j_gene: TRBJ1-2; d_gene: TRBD1; abundance: few; v_gene: TRBV11-2; CDR3nt: TGTGCCAGCAGCTTAACCGGACAGGGAGGTGGCTACACCTTC; CDR3aa: CASSLTGQGGGYTF
j_gene: TRBJ1-5; d_gene: TRBD1; abundance: .; v_gene: TRBV18; CDR3nt: TGTGCCAGCTCACCCGGGACAGGGGGCAACCAGCCCCAGCATTTT; CDR3aa: CASSPGTGGNQPQHF
j_gene: TRBJ1-3; d_gene: TRBD1; abundance: .; v_gene: TRBV5-8; CDR3nt: TGTGCCAGCAGCTCGGGGACAGGGACGGACACCATATATTTT; CDR3aa: CASSSGTGTDTIYF
j_gene: TRBJ1-2; d_gene: .; abundance: few; v_gene: TRBV20-1; CDR3nt: TGCAGTGCTAGCAGGGTGGATGGCTACACCTTC; CDR3aa: CSASRVDGYTF
j_gene: TRBJ2-3; d_gene: TRBD2; abundance: .; v_gene: TRBV19; CDR3nt: TGTGCCAGTAGTTCACGACTAGCGGGAGGGATCGGCACAGATACGCAGTATTTT; CDR3aa: CASSSRLAGGIGTDTQYF
j_gene: TRBJ2-3; d_gene: .; abundance: .; v_gene: TRBV28; CDR3nt: TGTGCCAGCAAGGACTACACGCAGTATTTT; CDR3aa: CASKDYTQYF
j_gene: TRBJ1-2; d_gene: .; abundance: .; v_gene: TRBV6-6; CDR3nt: TGTGCCAGCAGTTACGGGCAGGCCTATGGCTACACCTTC; CDR3aa: CASSYGQAYGYTF
j_gene: TRBJ1-3; d_gene: TRBD1; abundance: .; v_gene: TRBV30; CDR3nt: TGTGCCTGGCGACAGGGGTTATTGGGAAACACCATATATTTT; CDR3aa: CAWRQGLLGNTIYF
j_gene: TRBJ1-2; d_gene: .; abundance: .; v_gene: TRBV7-9; CDR3nt: TGTGCCAGCAGTTCAAACGACGCAGGGGTCTATGGCTACACCTTC; CDR3aa: CASSSNDAGVYGYTF
j_gene: TRBJ2-1; d_gene: .; abundance: .; v_gene: TRBV11-3; CDR3nt: TGTGCCAGCAGCGCACGAGGTAACGGCGAGCAGTTCTTC; CDR3aa: CASSARGNGEQFF
j_gene: TRBJ2-1; d_gene: TRBD2; abundance: once; v_gene: TRBV5-4; CDR3nt: TGTGCCAGCAGCTCACCGACTAGCGGGATAAATGAGCAGTTCTTC; CDR3aa: CASSSPTSGINEQFF
j_gene: TRBJ1-2; d_gene: .; abundance: few; v_gene: TRBV2; CDR3nt: TGTGCCAGCAGTGAACAGGGTAGTGGTGGCTACACCTTC; CDR3aa: CASSEQGSGGYTF